The entry below gives a single T cell receptor (beta chain) sequence along with its context. This receptor's antigen is unknown. Qualities for individual bases were not recorded, and no much larger clone is one base off. This sample was included in a study of OX40 agonist ivuxolimab in advanced cancers. In terms of the full investigation: The costimulatory receptor OX40 (CD134) was targeted by ivuxolimab, a fully human IgG2 agonistic monoclonal antibody. Peripheral TCRbeta sequencing was intended to test whether TCR sequence diversity was altered and clonal T-cell expansion was caused by ivuxolimab. In the dose-escalation cohort, 82.7% of patients were male, and the mean age was roughly 60 years, with a range of about 23 to 85. Patients were allowed to have had prior anti-PD-1, anti-PD-L1 or anti-CTLA-4 therapy, and about 40% of the dose-escalation patients had been treated with checkpoint inhibitors. The paper reports the monotherapy dose-escalation portion (N of about 50 patients) of the phase I ivuxolimab trial. Of the roughly 50 dose-escalation patients, hepatocellular carcinoma was present in around 20, melanoma in around 15, renal cell carcinoma in 9 and head and neck cancer in 9. Intravenous ivuxolimab was administered to patients every 2 weeks at six dose levels: 0.01, 0.1, 0.3, 1.5, 3 and 10 mg/kg. Partial responses occurred in three dose-escalation patients, of whom one had hepatocellular carcinoma and two had cutaneous melanoma.

The trial excluded patients who had a history of autoimmune disease or were on systemic immunosuppression. Peripheral blood for TCR sequencing was collected from all dose cohorts at baseline, on cycle 4 day 1, and on cycle 7 day 1. The samples were drawn from a first-in-human, open-label, multicenter phase I dose-escalation trial of ivuxolimab. Adults with locally advanced or metastatic melanoma, renal cell carcinoma, hepatocellular carcinoma or head and neck squamous cell carcinoma were enrolled in the trial. Before TCR sequencing, CD4+ T cells and CD8+ T cells from peripheral blood were sorted into separate populations. To sequence the TCRbeta CDR3 region, genomic DNA was isolated from the sorted cells. The immunoSEQ Assay was used to sequence the TCRbeta CDR3 regions. Sourced from immuneACCESS, this table was stored by TCRdb with only in-frame sequences that have V and J called. A share of the clones is absent; for the studies checked, an unresolved V gene accounts for under half, and the remainder has no known explanation. This sample comprises fewer than 40,000 clones, roughly 80% of them detected only once. Under 15% of the sample belongs to the ten largest clones.

Counted from cysteine to phenylalanine, this CDR3 has 16 amino acids. Just CDR3 DNA is preserved here, 48 bases in frame from base 1. CDR1 and CDR2 were assigned from the germline V gene as SNHLY and FYNNEI. V is shortened by 3 bases, J by 3 bases, and the region joining them spans 18 bases. Summary of the overall study and its limitations: On average, CD8+ T cells showed more expanded clones than CD4+ T cells after ivuxolimab. At doses of 0.1 to 3.0 mg/kg, clonal expansion of both CD4+ and CD8+ blood T cells was observed from baseline to week 6. Low levels of normalized T-cell clonal expansion were also shown by some nonresponding patients. The antigen specificity of the clonally expanded peripheral T cells was not determined. In partial responders in the 0.1-3.0 mg/kg groups, normalized peripheral clonal expansion was found to be among the lowest, especially among CD8+ T cells.

The origin of this receptor is an adult with an advanced solid tumor such as melanoma, head and neck, liver or kidney cancer. The sequence links TRBV2 to TRBJ2-7, with TRBD1 tentatively as D gene (5 bases match). The sample in question was CD4+ or CD8+ T cells sorted from blood, obtained in a trial of the OX40 agonist ivuxolimab. The CDR3 here reads CASSDQIQVQDYEQYF. The nucleotides read TGTGCCAGCAGTGACCAAATACAGGTCCAAGACTACGAGCAGTACTTC.